These 10 T cell receptor beta chains came from one sample sequenced in a study of vaccination effects on CD4 cells after COVID-19. Ahead of sequencing, the ViraFEST assay grew antigen-specific CD4+ T cells using viral peptide pools. Investigators separated out CD4+ T cells once around 10 days of culture had passed. The individual was infected with SARS-CoV-2 between March and December 2020, as confirmed by PCR. No cognate antigen is known for these TCRs. This table comes from immunoSEQ multiplex PCR, and its TCRdb copy is limited to in-frame clones, with some not included. The sample records around 24,000 clones, about 72% being singletons. The material was CD4+ T cells from PBMCs cultured with SARS-CoV-2 spike peptides, obtained before COVID-19 vaccination. These receptors all stem from a human donor who had a prior SARS-CoV-2 infection.

This rearrangement joins TRBV5-1 to TRBJ1-6; D gene uncertain. Germline values: CDR1 SGHRS, CDR2 YFSETQ. V lost 0 bases to trimming and J lost 3 bases, with 13 bases between them. The CDR3 length is 17 residues. The chain's CDR3 is CASSLGVENRYNSPLHF. The CDR3 nucleotides read TGCGCCAGCAGCTTGGGGGTAGAAAACCGCTATAATTCACCCCTCCACTTT. Looking up the rest from reference TRBV5-1 and TRBJ1-6 gives the full variable domain: KAGVTQTPRYLIKTRGQQVTLSCSPISGHRSVSWYQQTPGQGLQFLFEYFSETQRNKGNFPGRFSGRQFSNSRSEMNVSTLELGDSALYLCASSLGVENRYNSPLHFGNGTRLTVT.

The chain carries TRBV6-2 or TRBV6-3 and TRBJ1-1; no reliable D call. Germline lookup yields CDR1 MNHEY and CDR2 SVGEGT. The CDR3 runs to 14 residues. The V end was cut by 0 bases, the J end by 3 bases, with 8 bases between. CDR3 nucleotide sequence: TGTGCCAGCAGTTACTCGGAGGGAGACACTGAAGCTTTCTTT. This encodes CASSYSEGDTEAFF.

This clone came up a few times. V usage is TRBV5-1 and J usage is TRBJ1-2, with a possible D match to TRBD1 (6 bases). Trimming removed 5 bases at V and 4 bases at J, with 15 bases between. This CDR3 region has 14 residues. Germline-derived CDR1 and CDR2 are SGHRS and YFSETQ. The DNA of the CDR3 is TGCGCCAGCAGATATGCAGGGGACTCCTATGGCTACACCTTC. Translating gives CASRYAGDSYGYTF. The variable domain in full, completed from reference TRBV5-1 and TRBJ1-2, reads KAGVTQTPRYLIKTRGQQVTLSCSPISGHRSVSWYQQTPGQGLQFLFEYFSETQRNKGNFPGRFSGRQFSNSRSEMNVSTLELGDSALYLCASRYAGDSYGYTFGSGTRLTVV.

The rearrangement joins TRBV7-3 to TRBJ2-1; 13 bases line up with TRBD2. The CDR3 spans 16 residues. The V and J ends lost 1 base and 9 bases, in that order; junction bases with no gene match: 6. CDR1 and CDR2 (germline): SGHTA, FQGTGA. In nucleotides, the CDR3 is TGTGCCAGCAGCTTAAACCCACTAGCGGGGGGGTCTGAGCAGTTCTTC. Protein product: CASSLNPLAGGSEQFF.

This clone was counted a few times. Germline and junction disagree at one end, which may indicate a read error. The DNA for the CDR3 is TGTGCCAGCAGCAAAGAGAGGCGCGGACCCTCCTACAATGAGCAGTTCTTC. Translating it yields CASSKERRGPSYNEQFF. The rearrangement links TRBV3-1 (or the pseudogene TRBV3-2) to TRBJ2-1; D remains ambiguous. This CDR3 comprises 17 residues. Germline values: CDR1 LGHDT, CDR2 YNNKEL (reference sequence).

The genes are TRBV13 and TRBJ2-1; possibly TRBD2 for D (6 bases). V dropped 2 bases and J dropped 9 bases, with 17 bases sitting between them. The CDR3 length is 15 residues. The V gene's germline CDR1 is PRHDT and CDR2 FYEKMQ (reference sequence). The CDR3 region is CASSLPASEYGEQFF. The CDR3 nucleotides read TGTGCCAGCAGCTTACCGGCTAGCGAGTACGGTGAGCAGTTCTTC.

The V and J genes are TRBV18 and TRBJ1-1; a possible D gene is TRBD1 (5 bases). CDR3 size: 16 residues. Germline V lookup: CDR1 KGHSH, CDR2 LQKENI. The V and J ends lost 0 bases and 1 base respectively, with 12 bases between them. CDR3 bases: TGTGCCAGCTCACCACCTAATACAGGAGGGAACACTGAAGCTTTCTTT. Translation: CASSPPNTGGNTEAFF.

The chain uses TRBV5-6 and TRBJ1-1; no clear D. Trimming removed 4 bases from V and 7 bases from J, with 11 bases in between. The CDR3 has 12 amino acids. CDR1 SGHDT and CDR2 YYEEEE come from the germline V gene. This chain's CDR3 is CASSIMGSEAFF. CDR3 DNA sequence: TGTGCCAGCAGCATTATGGGTAGTGAAGCTTTCTTT. The full variable domain, with the rest looked up from reference TRBV5-6 and TRBJ1-1, is DAGVTQSPTHLIKTRGQQVTLRCSPKSGHDTVSWYQQALGQGPQFIFQYYEEEERQRGNFPDRFSGHQFPNYSSELNVNALLLGDSALYLCASSIMGSEAFFGQGTRLTVV.

The rearrangement links TRBV6-5 to TRBJ2-4, with D tentatively TRBD2 (5 bases). CDR3 length: 12 residues. Germline values: CDR1 MNHEY, CDR2 SVGAGI. Deletions cut 2 bases from V and 8 bases from J, with 7 bases between. The chain's CDR3 is CASSYASHIQYF. In nucleotides, the CDR3 is TGTGCCAGCAGTTACGCTAGCCACATTCAGTACTTC.

The chain is built from TRBV11-2 and TRBJ2-3, with a possible D match to TRBD2 (6 bases). Germline V gene data show CDR1 as SGHAT and CDR2 as FQNNGV. This CDR3 comprises 12 residues. V was pared by 8 bases and J by 5 bases, with 11 bases between. CDR3 in DNA: TGTGCCAGCGGGAGGCAGGGAGATACGCAGTATTTT. Its protein product is CASGRQGDTQYF.